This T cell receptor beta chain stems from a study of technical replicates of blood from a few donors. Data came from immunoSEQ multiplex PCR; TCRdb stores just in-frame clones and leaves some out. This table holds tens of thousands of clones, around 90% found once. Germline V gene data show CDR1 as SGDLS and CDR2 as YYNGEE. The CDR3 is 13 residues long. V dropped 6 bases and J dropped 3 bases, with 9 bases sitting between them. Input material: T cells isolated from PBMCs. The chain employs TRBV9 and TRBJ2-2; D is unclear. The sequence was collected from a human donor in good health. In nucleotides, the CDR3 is TGTGCCAGCATTGCCCCGGACACCGGGGAGCTGTTTTTT. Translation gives CASIAPDTGELFF.